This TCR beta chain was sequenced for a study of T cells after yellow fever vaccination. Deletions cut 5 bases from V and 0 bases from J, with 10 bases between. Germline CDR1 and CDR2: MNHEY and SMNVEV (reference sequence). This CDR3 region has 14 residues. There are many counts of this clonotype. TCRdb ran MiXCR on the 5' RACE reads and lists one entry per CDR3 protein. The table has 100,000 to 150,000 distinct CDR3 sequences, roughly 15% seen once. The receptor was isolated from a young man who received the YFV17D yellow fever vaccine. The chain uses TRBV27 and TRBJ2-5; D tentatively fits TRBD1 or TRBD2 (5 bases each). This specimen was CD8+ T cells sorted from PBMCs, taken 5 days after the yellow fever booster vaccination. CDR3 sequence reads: CASSQWGYQETQYF. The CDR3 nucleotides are TGTGCCAGCAGTCAATGGGGGTACCAAGAGACCCAGTACTTC.